Below, 30 T cell receptor beta chains from the same sample are listed, as sequenced in a study of memory CD4+ T cells and cytomegalovirus serostatus. Method: immunoSEQ multiplex PCR; TCRdb's copy keeps in-frame clones and lacks some. The sample yields 50,000 or so clones, about 79% seen once. The sort gate was single viable CD3+CD4+CD8-CD45RO+ cells for memory CD4+ T cells. Source material: memory CD4+ T cells from blood. The receptors stem from an adult in good health and CMV-seronegative.

This chain uses TRBV2 with TRBJ1-5; D is ambiguous. V lost 6 bases and J lost 0, with 3 bases in between. Germline V gives CDR1 SNHLY, CDR2 FYNNEI. This CDR3 spans 12 amino acids. The CDR3 reads CASSRSNQPQHF. For the CDR3, the DNA is TGTGCCAGCAGCCGTAGCAATCAGCCCCAGCATTTT.

The chain uses TRBV11-3 and TRBJ2-1; 8 positions agree with TRBD2. CDR1 is SGHNT and CDR2 is YENEEA in the germline V gene. CDR3 size: 16 residues. V gave up 5 bases and J gave up 3 bases; unmatched junction bases: 9. The CDR3 DNA reads TGTGCCAGCAGCCCCCGCAAACGGGGGGGCTACAATGAGCAGTTCTTC. As protein: CASSPRKRGGYNEQFF.

This chain joins TRBV18 and TRBJ2-1; D uncertain. V was cut by 6 bases and J by 1 base, with 16 bases left in between. The CDR3 sequence is 16 residues long. Germline V gene lookup returns CDR1 KGHSH and CDR2 LQKENI. In DNA form, the CDR3 reads TGTGCCAGCTCGCCTAGTACAAGTAAATCCTACAATGAGCAGTTCTTC. The encoded protein is CASSPSTSKSYNEQFF.

The V call is TRBV7-8, the J call TRBJ2-2; D tentatively reads TRBD1 or TRBD2 (6 bases each). The CDR3 length is 17 residues. V shed 7 bases and J shed 5 bases, with 23 bases lying between them. Germline V lookup: CDR1 SGHVS, CDR2 FQNEAQ. This CDR3 is CASTPIFGGGYTGELFF. In DNA, the CDR3 is TGTGCCAGCACCCCTATCTTTGGAGGGGGTTATACCGGGGAGCTGTTTTTT.

The chain carries TRBV19 and TRBJ1-5; 10 bases are a match to TRBD1. Losses at the gene ends were 0 bases for V and 5 bases for J; bases not matched to a gene: 1. The CDR3 spans 15 residues. Germline V gene lookup returns CDR1 LNHDA and CDR2 SQIVND (reference sequence). Written as DNA, the CDR3 is TGTGCCAGTAGTATAGACGGGACAGGGGATCAGCCCCAGCATTTT. It codes for CASSIDGTGDQPQHF.

The table lists this clone with a count of one. This chain links TRBV7-4 with TRBJ1-2; perhaps TRBD1 as D (5 bases). Germline CDR1 and CDR2: SGHVT and SQSDAQ. Trimming removed 7 bases at V and 2 bases at J, with 20 bases between. CDR3 length equals 16 residues. Here the CDR3 DNA reads TGTGCCAGCATCTATTCTTCAGGGTGTACAAACTATGGCTACACCTTC. Translated, it gives CASIYSSGCTNYGYTF.

In its sample, this clone was seen a few times. The genes are TRBV5-6 and TRBJ1-2; possibly TRBD1 for D (5 bases). CDR1 SGHDT and CDR2 YYEEEE come from the germline V gene. V was cut by 0 bases and J by 2 bases, with 20 bases left in between. The CDR3 has 18 residues. The CDR3 is CASSLASGREYHNYGYTF. In DNA form, the CDR3 reads TGTGCCAGCAGCTTGGCGAGCGGCAGGGAGTACCACAACTATGGCTACACCTTC. Full variable domain (outside the CDR3, taken from reference TRBV5-6 and TRBJ1-2): DAGVTQSPTHLIKTRGQQVTLRCSPKSGHDTVSWYQQALGQGPQFIFQYYEEEERQRGNFPDRFSGHQFPNYSSELNVNALLLGDSALYLCASSLASGREYHNYGYTFGSGTRLTVV.

The genes are TRBV9 and TRBJ1-1; D not certain. Trimming left V 0 bases short and J 2 bases short, with 11 bases between. CDR1 is SGDLS, CDR2 YYNGEE, per germline. This CDR3 region has 15 residues. This chain's CDR3 is CASSVGHVQNTEAFF. CDR3 DNA sequence: TGTGCCAGCAGCGTAGGGCACGTACAAAACACTGAAGCTTTCTTT.

This chain uses TRBV6-1 with TRBJ1-3, with D unclear. There are 19 residues in the CDR3. CDR1 is MNHNS and CDR2 is SASEGT in the germline V gene. V lost 0 bases, J lost 2 bases, and 20 bases lay in between. The CDR3 protein is CASSEAVSGIRKAGNTIYF. CDR3 sequence (DNA): TGTGCCAGCAGTGAAGCGGTCTCCGGGATCCGAAAGGCTGGAAACACCATATATTTT.

This clone has a handful of counts. The chain uses TRBV4-2 and TRBJ1-2; a possible D gene is TRBD1 (6 bases). V dropped 6 bases and J dropped 6 bases, with 20 bases sitting between them. Per germline, CDR1 LGHNA and CDR2 YNFKEQ. The length of the CDR3 is 15 residues. The CDR3 sequence: CASSQSGGNFDGYTF. The CDR3 nucleotides are TGTGCCAGCAGTCAGAGCGGGGGCAATTTCGATGGCTACACCTTC.

This chain links TRBV7-2 with TRBJ2-1; possibly TRBD1 for D (6 bases). The CDR3 has 14 residues. Germline V gene sequence: CDR1 SGHTA, CDR2 FQGNSA. V lost 1 base and J lost 4, with 8 bases in between. The CDR3 nucleotides read TGTGCCAGCAGCTTAGGGACAGTATACAATGAGCAGTTCTTC. It specifies CASSLGTVYNEQFF.

This clone has more than one count but fewer than ten. CDR3 sequence: CASSLDIDTEAFF. The CDR3 nucleotides read TGCGCCAGCAGCTTGGACATTGACACTGAAGCTTTCTTT. The V gene is TRBV5-1, the J gene TRBJ1-1; D gene unclear. Trimming took off 0 bases at V and 3 bases at J, with 6 bases between the two ends. The CDR3 is made up of 13 amino acids. Germline CDR1 SGHRS, CDR2 YFSETQ. Full variable domain (outside the CDR3, taken from reference TRBV5-1 and TRBJ1-1): KAGVTQTPRYLIKTRGQQVTLSCSPISGHRSVSWYQQTPGQGLQFLFEYFSETQRNKGNFPGRFSGRQFSNSRSEMNVSTLELGDSALYLCASSLDIDTEAFFGQGTRLTVV.

The rearrangement links TRBV10-3 to TRBJ1-1, with a tentative D call TRBD1 (6 bases). CDR1 is ENHRY, CDR2 SYGVKD, per germline. V lost 0 bases, J lost 3 bases, and 11 bases lay in between. The CDR3 covers 15 residues. In DNA form, the CDR3 reads TGTGCCATCAGTGAGTCGAAAGGGGGTTACACTGAAGCTTTCTTT. It specifies CAISESKGGYTEAFF.

This clone has more than one count but fewer than ten. DNA for the CDR3: TGTGCCAGCTCACCAGTGGGGGTAGAGGAGACCCAGTACTTC. It codes for CASSPVGVEETQYF. The rearrangement joins TRBV18 to TRBJ2-5, with D perhaps matching TRBD1 or TRBD2 (5 bases each). This CDR3 has 14 residues. Germline V gives CDR1 KGHSH, CDR2 LQKENI. Trimming took off 2 bases at V and 5 bases at J, with 12 bases between the two ends.

About this clone itself: Other DNA sequences in the sample encode the same CDR3. The chain joins TRBV28 to TRBJ1-2; D is unclear. The germline CDR1 and CDR2 sequences are MDHEN and SYDVKM. Trimming pared 4 bases from V and 4 bases from J, leaving 13 bases between. CDR3 length equals 14 residues. CDR3 in amino acids: CASSWEGVGYGYTF. The CDR3 DNA is TGTGCCAGCAGTTGGGAGGGAGTCGGCTATGGCTACACCTTC.

This clone was seen once. V and J are TRBV6-1 and TRBJ2-7; tentatively, D is TRBD2 (6 bases). The CDR3 totals 15 residues. Per germline, CDR1 MNHNS and CDR2 SASEGT. Between the trimmed V and J ends, which lost 5 bases and 1 base, there was a span of 15 bases. CDR3 in amino acids: CASSFTGTASYEQYF. CDR3 nucleotides: TGTGCCAGCAGTTTTACCGGGACTGCATCCTACGAGCAGTACTTC.

There are a few counts of this clone. The genes are TRBV2 and TRBJ2-5, with D perhaps matching TRBD2 (6 bases). Germline CDR1 and CDR2: SNHLY and FYNNEI. V lost 5 bases, J lost 5 bases, and 18 bases lay in between. This CDR3 spans 15 amino acids. CDR3 DNA sequence: TGTGCCAGCAGTCCCGAGGGGACTTGGAGGGAGACCCAGTACTTC. This gives the protein CASSPEGTWRETQYF.

This rearrangement joins TRBV2 to TRBJ2-6; no clear D gene. Per the germline V gene, CDR1 is SNHLY and CDR2 is FYNNEI. Trimming removed 7 bases at V and 2 bases at J, with 9 bases between. The CDR3 spans 14 residues. CDR3 protein: CASKLMPGANVLTF. The CDR3 DNA reads TGTGCCAGCAAACTCATGCCTGGGGCCAACGTCCTGACTTTC.

The chain carries TRBV5-6 and TRBJ2-5, with D hard to call. The V gene lost 3 bases and the J gene lost 1 base, with 7 bases spanning the gap. From germline, CDR1 is SGHDT and CDR2 YYEEEE. The CDR3 loop spans 13 amino acids. CDR3 loop: CASSYGPQETQYF. The DNA of the CDR3 is TGTGCCAGCAGCTACGGGCCCCAAGAGACCCAGTACTTC.

This sequence joins TRBV27 and TRBJ1-1, with 9 bases fitting TRBD1. The V and J ends lost 5 bases and 3 bases, in that order; junction bases with no gene match: 13. Germline V lookup: CDR1 MNHEY, CDR2 SMNVEV (reference sequence). This CDR3 comprises 17 residues. The CDR3 bases are TGTGCCAGCAGTCGAAATACCTTACAGGGGGCTCACACTGAAGCTTTCTTT. Amino acids: CASSRNTLQGAHTEAFF.

This clone was found once. The chain employs TRBV28 and TRBJ1-6, with TRBD1 as a possible D gene (6 bases). The germline V gene encodes CDR1 MDHEN and CDR2 SYDVKM. CDR3 length: 13 residues. The V gene lost 2 bases and the J gene lost 8 bases, with 7 bases spanning the gap. The CDR3 spells CASSLRGYSPLHF. CDR3 sequence (DNA): TGTGCCAGCAGTTTAAGGGGGTATTCACCCCTCCACTTT.

In its sample, this clone was seen a few times. The chain links TRBV6-5 to TRBJ1-1; D unresolved. CDR3 length equals 11 residues. The germline V gene encodes CDR1 MNHEY and CDR2 SVGAGI. Trimming stripped 4 bases from V and 8 bases from J, with 8 bases between. In DNA form, the CDR3 reads TGTGCCAGCAGTTCCAGGAGAGAAGCTTTCTTT. Amino acid sequence: CASSSRREAFF.

The chain joins TRBV7-9 to TRBJ1-2, with a weak D call TRBD1 (6 bases). In germline, CDR1 is SEHNR, CDR2 FQNEAQ (reference sequence). This CDR3 region has 14 residues. Trimming removed 2 bases at V and 4 bases at J, with 11 bases between. DNA of the CDR3: TGTGCCAGCAGCTTAACAGGGAGTCCCTATGGCTACACCTTC. Its protein is CASSLTGSPYGYTF. The full variable domain, in which reference TRBV7-9 and TRBJ1-2 provide the parts outside the CDR3, is DTGVSQNPRHKITKRGQNVTFRCDPISEHNRLYWYRQTLGQGPEFLTYFQNEAQLEKSRLLSDRFSAERPKGSFSTLEIQRTEQGDSAMYLCASSLTGSPYGYTFGSGTRLTVV.

CDR3 protein: CASSFLAGGTDTQYF. The DNA of the CDR3 is TGTGCCAGCAGTTTTCTAGCGGGGGGCACAGATACGCAGTATTTT. V and J are TRBV27 and TRBJ2-3, with 10 bases aligning to TRBD2. The CDR3 extends over 15 amino acids. With V trimmed by 3 bases and J by 1 base, 1 base remained unmatched. Germline values: CDR1 MNHEY, CDR2 SMNVEV (reference sequence).

The V call is TRBV27, the J call TRBJ2-2; no definite D call. Germline CDR1 reads MNHEY; CDR2 reads SMNVEV (reference sequence). Trimming pared 3 bases from V and 1 base from J, leaving 9 bases between. This CDR3 has 15 residues. Here the CDR3 DNA reads TGTGCCAGCAGTTTCTCACACTTGAACACCGGGGAGCTGTTTTTT. This codes for CASSFSHLNTGELFF.

The V gene is TRBV14, the J gene TRBJ2-7; 7 bases are a match to TRBD1. Germline CDR1 is SGHDN and CDR2 is FVKESK. This CDR3 contains 13 residues. V trimming: 5 bases; J trimming: 7 bases; junction bases outside the gene matches: 8. CDR3 DNA: TGTGCCAGCAGCTTCGACAGGGCCGGGGAGCAGTACTTC. This translates into CASSFDRAGEQYF.

As DNA, the CDR3 is TGTGCCATCAGTGAGTCGAGGGCAACAGATACGCAGTATTTT. Residues: CAISESRATDTQYF. J is TRBJ2-3 and V is TRBV10-3; D perhaps matches TRBD2 (5 bases). This CDR3 is 14 amino acids long. V lost 0 bases to trimming and J lost 3 bases, with 7 bases between them. Per germline, CDR1 ENHRY and CDR2 SYGVKD.

The chain uses TRBV5-8 and TRBJ1-1; D is perhaps TRBD1 (5 bases). Germline V gene lookup returns CDR1 SGHTS and CDR2 YDEGEE. V was trimmed by 4 bases and J by 0 bases, leaving 10 bases between them. The CDR3 is 14 residues long. The CDR3 spells CASSPKGVNTEAFF. DNA of the CDR3: TGTGCCAGCAGCCCTAAAGGGGTGAACACTGAAGCTTTCTTT. Combining the CDR3 with reference TRBV5-8 and TRBJ1-1 gives the whole variable domain EAGVTQSPTHLIKTRGQQATLRCSPISGHTSVYWYQQALGLGLQFLLWYDEGEERNRGNFPPRFSGRQFPNYSSELNVNALELEDSALYLCASSPKGVNTEAFFGQGTRLTVV.

The chain is built from TRBV7-2 and TRBJ2-4; D unresolved. Germline lookup yields CDR1 SGHTA and CDR2 FQGNSA. The V and J ends lost 5 bases and 1 base respectively, with 15 bases between them. This CDR3 is built from 16 residues. The CDR3 coding sequence is TGTGCCAGCAGCCCTCGGGCAACATCTGCCAAAAACATTCAGTACTTC. Translated, it gives CASSPRATSAKNIQYF.

The chain combines TRBV5-1 with TRBJ1-5; no firm D call. Deletions cut 1 base from V and 0 bases from J, with 2 bases between. The CDR3 is made up of 13 amino acids. The germline gives CDR1 SGHRS, CDR2 YFSETQ. CDR3 sequence: CASSLNSNQPQHF. For the CDR3, the DNA is TGCGCCAGCAGCTTGAATAGCAATCAGCCCCAGCATTTT.